Each of the 22 T cell receptor beta chains below was sequenced from the same sample in a study of shared clonotypes between healthy human individuals. Profiled with immunoSEQ multiplex PCR; TCRdb holds only in-frame clones, not every one. Seen here are 750,000 to 1,000,000 clones, about 92% observed once, and the top ten hold 24%. Selected positively for CCR7 and CD45RO-negative, naive CD8 cells excluded terminally differentiated effector memory CD45RA+ cells. The sample comprised naive CD8+ T cells sorted from blood. The receptors shown here come from a man under 40 in good health.

The gene calls are TRBV28 and TRBJ2-5; the match to TRBD1 covers 8 bases. This CDR3 is built from 17 residues. Trimming at V came to 7 bases and at J to 7 bases, leaving 20 bases not matched to a gene. Germline loops: CDR1 MDHEN, CDR2 SYDVKM. CDR3 DNA sequence: TGTGCCAGCAAGAGACAGGGGATCGGAGGGGAAGGGGGGACCCAGTACTTC. Translated, it gives CASKRQGIGGEGGTQYF.

J is TRBJ2-3 and V is TRBV21-1; the table names TRBD1, a call not compared with the DNA. TRBV21-1 is reported as a pseudogene. This CDR3 contains 18 residues. CDR3 region: CASSKWDRLITRTDTQYF. The CDR3 DNA reads TGTGCCAGCAGCAAATGGGACAGGCTCATAACCCGCACAGATACGCAGTATTTT.

The V and J genes are TRBV27 and TRBJ2-7; TRBD2 matches 8 bases. V was clipped by 8 bases and J by 7 bases; unmatched bases: 19. Germline values: CDR1 MNHEY, CDR2 SMNVEV (reference sequence). This CDR3 has 16 residues. The CDR3, as DNA: TGTGCCAGCCTTCGGACACCCGGGACTAGTCCAGGAGAGCAGTACTTC. Its translation is CASLRTPGTSPGEQYF.

The CDR3 DNA follows: TGTGCCAGCAGCTCGGTCTTCAGGGTTAACTATGGCTACACCTTC. This sequence encodes CASSSVFRVNYGYTF. This chain connects TRBV5-6 to TRBJ1-2, with a weak D call TRBD1 (5 bases). Trimming pared 3 bases from V and 1 base from J, leaving 13 bases between. Germline values: CDR1 SGHDT, CDR2 YYEEEE. The CDR3 spans 15 residues.

The CDR3, as DNA: TGTGCCAGCAGCGCCCGGGAGGCAGGGAGATCCTACGAGCAGTACTTC. Translated, it gives CASSAREAGRSYEQYF. The chain combines TRBV7-9 with TRBJ2-7, with 7 bases lining up with TRBD2. CDR3 size: 16 residues. Germline CDR1 is SEHNR and CDR2 is FQNEAQ (reference sequence). J gave up 1 base and V 5 bases, and 11 bases lay outside the gene matches. The full variable domain, its missing parts supplied by reference TRBV7-9 and TRBJ2-7, is DTGVSQNPRHKITKRGQNVTFRCDPISEHNRLYWYRQTLGQGPEFLTYFQNEAQLEKSRLLSDRFSAERPKGSFSTLEIQRTEQGDSAMYLCASSAREAGRSYEQYFGPGTRLTVT.

The chain uses TRBV29-1 and TRBJ2-3; possible D gene TRBD1, 6 bases. CDR1 and CDR2 (germline): SQVTM, ANQGSEA. The CDR3 runs to 14 residues. Trimming took 5 bases from V and 1 from J, leaving 13 bases between them. The CDR3, as DNA: TGCAGCGTTTATGGGGGCCTCCGCACAGATACGCAGTATTTT. The encoded protein is CSVYGGLRTDTQYF.

The gene calls are TRBV5-5 and TRBJ1-4, with 8 positions matching TRBD1. The CDR3 has 15 residues. The germline V gene has CDR1 SGHKS and CDR2 YYEKEE (reference sequence). Germline trimming cut 3 bases from V and 5 bases from J; bases unmatched to any gene: 6. The CDR3 spells CASSSTDRGNEKLFF. DNA for the CDR3: TGTGCCAGCAGCTCTACCGACAGGGGAAATGAAAAACTGTTTTTT.

The chain employs TRBV7-6 and TRBJ2-2; D is unresolved. Germline CDR1 SGHVS, CDR2 FNYEAQ. V lost 0 bases and J 3 bases, leaving 11 bases between the germline ends. CDR3 size: 16 residues. CDR3 in amino acids: CASSLARPIDTGELFF. In nucleotides, the CDR3 is TGTGCCAGCAGCTTAGCGCGGCCGATAGACACCGGGGAGCTGTTTTTT.

This rearrangement joins TRBV27 to TRBJ2-1, with D possibly being TRBD2 (6 bases). The CDR3 has 15 amino acids. Germline values: CDR1 MNHEY, CDR2 SMNVEV (reference sequence). Trimming stripped 7 bases from V and 3 bases from J, with 16 bases between. The chain's CDR3 is CASIYLVGGYNEQFF. DNA of the CDR3: TGTGCCAGCATCTACCTAGTGGGAGGCTACAATGAGCAGTTCTTC.

The CDR3 DNA sequence: TGTGCCAGCAAGATAGTGGGGACCGAAGCTTTCTTT. Translation gives CASKIVGTEAFF. The chain is built from TRBV11-2 and TRBJ1-1, with D tentatively TRBD1 (5 bases). This CDR3 is 12 amino acids long. V lost 7 bases to trimming and J lost 8 bases, with 14 bases between them. CDR1 is SGHAT, CDR2 FQNNGV, per germline. Filled out from reference TRBV11-2 and TRBJ1-1, the complete variable domain reads EAGVAQSPRYKIIEKRQSVAFWCNPISGHATLYWYQQILGQGPKLLIQFQNNGVVDDSQLPKDRFSAERLKGVDSTLKIQPAKLEDSAVYLCASKIVGTEAFFGQGTRLTVV.

This sequence joins TRBV29-1 and TRBJ2-7; D perhaps matches TRBD2 (6 bases). V was cut by 2 bases and J by 0 bases, with 14 bases left in between. Germline assignment: CDR1 SQVTM and CDR2 ANQGSEA. The CDR3 has 15 amino acids. CDR3: CSVESRQTSSYEQYF. CDR3 nucleotides: TGCAGCGTTGAATCGCGACAGACTAGCTCCTACGAGCAGTACTTC.

V and J are TRBV2 and TRBJ2-1; D remains unclear. This CDR3 is built from 12 residues. The ends were cut back, 3 bases at V and 8 bases at J, with 8 bases in the middle. CDR1 is SNHLY and CDR2 is FYNNEI in the germline V gene. The CDR3 protein is CASSDHWDEQFF. The CDR3 DNA reads TGTGCCAGCAGTGACCACTGGGATGAGCAGTTCTTC. Based on the CDR3 plus reference TRBV2 and TRBJ2-1, the full variable domain is EPEVTQTPSHQVTQMGQEVILRCVPISNHLYFYWYRQILGQKVEFLVSFYNNEISEKSEIFDDQFSVERPDGSNFTLKIRSTKLEDSAMYFCASSDHWDEQFFGPGTRLTVL.

The chain couples TRBV28 to TRBJ1-3; tentatively, D is TRBD1 (5 bases). The CDR3 loop spans 15 amino acids. The germline V gene encodes CDR1 MDHEN and CDR2 SYDVKM. The V end lost 1 base, the J end lost 2 bases, and 9 bases lay between the germline ends. The CDR3 DNA reads TGTGCCAGCAGTTTATTTGAGGGACCTGGAAACACCATATATTTT. This sequence encodes CASSLFEGPGNTIYF. Using reference TRBV28 and TRBJ1-3 for the parts outside the CDR3, the full variable domain is DVKVTQSSRYLVKRTGEKVFLECVQDMDHENMFWYRQDPGLGLRLIYFSYDVKMKEKGDIPEGYSVSREKKERFSLILESASTNQTSMYLCASSLFEGPGNTIYFGEGSWLTVV.

The V and J genes are TRBV5-6 and TRBJ2-7; possible D gene TRBD1, 6 bases. Per the germline V gene, CDR1 is SGHDT and CDR2 is YYEEEE. This CDR3 is 12 amino acids long. The germline V and J ends were trimmed by 0 bases and 6 bases, with 7 bases remaining between them. CDR3 residues: CASSLGGREQYF. Written as DNA, the CDR3 is TGTGCCAGCAGCTTGGGGGGGCGCGAGCAGTACTTC. The full variable domain, rest sourced from reference TRBV5-6 and TRBJ2-7, is DAGVTQSPTHLIKTRGQQVTLRCSPKSGHDTVSWYQQALGQGPQFIFQYYEEEERQRGNFPDRFSGHQFPNYSSELNVNALLLGDSALYLCASSLGGREQYFGPGTRLTVT.

CDR3 in amino acids: CASSDGTFGSYEQYF. Here the CDR3 DNA reads TGTGCCAGCAGCGACGGGACCTTTGGGTCCTACGAGCAGTACTTC. This chain connects TRBV4-2 to TRBJ2-7; D possibly uses TRBD1 or TRBD2 (5 bases each). The V end was cut by 5 bases, the J end by 1 base, with 15 bases between. Germline CDR1 reads LGHNA; CDR2 reads YNFKEQ. This CDR3 contains 15 residues.

The rearrangement links TRBV9 to TRBJ2-1; TRBD1 or TRBD2 may be the D gene (5 bases each). CDR1 SGDLS and CDR2 YYNGEE come from the germline V gene. This CDR3 is built from 12 residues. V lost 4 bases to trimming and J lost 12 bases, with 14 bases between them. CDR3 region: CASSLMGDPQFF. The CDR3 DNA is TGTGCCAGCAGCCTCATGGGGGACCCGCAGTTCTTC.

The gene calls are TRBV9 and TRBJ1-3; D might be TRBD1 (5 bases). Trimming removed 8 bases from V and 3 bases from J, with 12 bases in between. Germline V lookup: CDR1 SGDLS, CDR2 YYNGEE. The CDR3 runs to 13 residues. CDR3 amino acids: CASDRGFGNTIYF. CDR3 DNA sequence: TGTGCCAGTGATCGGGGGTTTGGAAACACCATATATTTT.

This chain links TRBV14 with TRBJ2-2; the D is unclear. Germline V gives CDR1 SGHDN, CDR2 FVKESK. The CDR3 covers 17 residues. Trimming removed 0 bases from V and 6 bases from J, with 17 bases in between. The CDR3 here is CASSQDESRGLAGELFF. In DNA form, the CDR3 reads TGTGCCAGCAGCCAAGATGAGTCCAGAGGTCTAGCCGGGGAGCTGTTTTTT.

The rearrangement links TRBV27 to TRBJ2-7, with 11 bases fitting TRBD1. The CDR3 has 17 residues. The ends lost 5 bases at V and 1 base at J; junction bases unmatched: 10. Germline lookup yields CDR1 MNHEY and CDR2 SMNVEV (reference sequence). CDR3 sequence: CASSKIRTGGWSYEQYF. The CDR3 bases are TGTGCCAGCAGTAAAATACGGACAGGGGGCTGGTCCTACGAGCAGTACTTC.

Concerning this clone: Other DNA sequences in the same sample also yield this CDR3. J is TRBJ2-2 and V is TRBV5-1; D unclear. Trimming cost V 2 bases and J 4 bases, with 3 bases left between them. Germline V gene sequence: CDR1 SGHRS, CDR2 YFSETQ. The CDR3 has 12 residues. DNA for the CDR3: TGCGCCAGCAGCTTATTCACCGGGGAGCTGTTTTTT. It yields the protein CASSLFTGELFF. Full variable domain (rest looked up from reference TRBV5-1 and TRBJ2-2): KAGVTQTPRYLIKTRGQQVTLSCSPISGHRSVSWYQQTPGQGLQFLFEYFSETQRNKGNFPGRFSGRQFSNSRSEMNVSTLELGDSALYLCASSLFTGELFFGEGSRLTVL.

This sequence joins TRBV4-3 and TRBJ1-1, with D maybe TRBD1 (5 bases). Germline assignment: CDR1 LGHNA and CDR2 YSLEER. V was trimmed by 2 bases and J by 0 bases, leaving 10 bases between them. This CDR3 spans 15 amino acids. The CDR3 reads CASSQTSGVNTEAFF. In DNA form, the CDR3 reads TGCGCCAGCAGCCAAACCTCGGGGGTGAACACTGAAGCTTTCTTT.

The V and J genes are TRBV5-8 and TRBJ2-2; 7 nucleotides match TRBD1. CDR1 and CDR2 from the germline V gene are SGHTS and YDEGEE. The CDR3 has 15 residues. V lost 6 bases and J lost 0; bases outside the gene matches: 5. This CDR3 is CASTQGDTNTGELFF. The CDR3 DNA reads as TGTGCCAGCACCCAGGGGGATACGAACACCGGGGAGCTGTTTTTT.